The 23 T cell receptor beta chains in this list originate from one sample, sequenced in a study of T cells in Graves' hyperthyroidism and ophthalmopathy. TCR beta CDR3 region amplification was performed from RNA transcripts. The HTBI primer set drove a first-round RT-PCR of the TCR CDR3. MiXCR was run by TCRdb on the multiplex PCR reads, yielding one entry per CDR3 protein. The sample lists around 200,000 distinct CDR3 sequences; around 15% were seen once. Sequencing was performed on blood. The receptors derive from a woman aged 45-60 years with Graves' hyperthyroidism.

The chain uses TRBV12-3 or TRBV12-4 and TRBJ2-1; 7 bases are a match to TRBD1. With 5 bases clipped from V and 7 bases from J, the junction kept 8 bases outside the gene matches. The CDR3 is 14 amino acids. CDR3 protein: CASSPETGRNEQFF. The CDR3 DNA is TGTGCCAGCAGTCCCGAGACAGGGCGGAATGAGCAGTTCTTC.

This clonotype occurred many times. V gene TRBV20-1 combines with J gene TRBJ2-7; possible D gene TRBD1, 5 bases. The V gene lost 1 base and the J gene lost 0 bases, with 7 bases spanning the gap. The germline V gene has CDR1 DFQATT and CDR2 SNEGSKA (reference sequence). The CDR3 length is 13 residues. The CDR3 reads CSARGQISYEQYF. CDR3 DNA: TGCAGTGCTAGAGGACAGATCTCCTACGAGCAGTACTTC.

This clonotype was recorded a few times. With a much larger clone just one base away, this may be a read error. This chain joins TRBV2 and TRBJ2-2, with D tentatively TRBD2 (5 bases). This CDR3 region has 15 residues. Germline loops: CDR1 SNHLY, CDR2 FYNNEI. CDR3 region: CASSKIATNTGELLF. The DNA of the CDR3 is TGTGCCAGCAGTAAGATCGCCACGAACACCGGGGAGCTGCTTTTT.

V gene TRBV9 combines with J gene TRBJ2-1; D not resolved. The CDR3 sequence is 13 residues long. V lost 0 bases and J 8 bases, leaving 9 bases between the germline ends. CDR1 SGDLS and CDR2 YYNGEE come from the germline V gene. DNA for the CDR3: TGTGCCAGCAGCGTAGGACCGCAGGATGAGCAGTTCTTC. Translated, it gives CASSVGPQDEQFF.

The V and J genes are TRBV19 and TRBJ2-3; D uncertain. CDR1 is LNHDA, CDR2 SQIVND, per germline (reference sequence). This CDR3 is built from 13 residues. Deletions cut 8 bases from V and 0 bases from J, with 9 bases between. The CDR3 nucleotides are TGTGCCAGTCGAATCCTCAGCACAGATACGCAGTATTTT. Its protein product is CASRILSTDTQYF.

The table lists this clonotype with many counts. This chain joins TRBV9 and TRBJ1-5, with TRBD1 identical over 10 bases. Germline CDR1 reads SGDLS; CDR2 reads YYNGEE. The CDR3 is 16 amino acids. After removal of 0 bases from V and 3 bases from J, the junction contained 3 bases not matched to a gene. CDR3 amino acids: CASSVGDRGPNQPQHF. The DNA of the CDR3 is TGTGCCAGCAGCGTAGGGGACAGGGGTCCCAATCAGCCCCAGCATTTT.

This clonotype was counted ten times or more. Mismatch with germline at one junction end may stem from a read error. The CDR3 region is CASGLGQPNTEAFF. The CDR3 region has the DNA TGTGCTAGTGGCTTGGGGCAGCCGAACACTGAAGCTTTCTTT. The rearrangement uses TRBV12-5 and TRBJ1-1; the D gene is possibly TRBD1 (5 bases). Germline V gene lookup returns CDR1 LGHNT and CDR2 FRNRAP. This CDR3 region has 14 residues.

The chain has TRBV7-9 and TRBJ2-3; the D is unclear. V was pared by 3 bases and J by 2 bases, with 9 bases between. Germline V lookup: CDR1 SEHNR, CDR2 FQNEAQ (reference sequence). The CDR3 covers 14 residues. In DNA, the CDR3 is TGTGCCAGCAGCTTGGGCGCCTACACAGATACGCAGTATTTT. Its protein product is CASSLGAYTDTQYF. Looking up the rest from reference TRBV7-9 and TRBJ2-3 gives the full variable domain: DTGVSQNPRHKITKRGQNVTFRCDPISEHNRLYWYRQTLGQGPEFLTYFQNEAQLEKSRLLSDRFSAERPKGSFSTLEIQRTEQGDSAMYLCASSLGAYTDTQYFGPGTRLTVL.

This clonotype has a count of ten or more. This chain uses TRBV19 with TRBJ2-1, with D unresolved. The V end lost 3 bases, the J end lost 10 bases, and 13 bases lay between the germline ends. The CDR3 totals 13 residues. The germline gives CDR1 LNHDA, CDR2 SQIVND (reference sequence). The CDR3 here is CASSIHPGGEQFF. CDR3 nucleotides: TGTGCCAGTAGTATTCACCCAGGTGGGGAGCAGTTCTTC.

This chain connects TRBV28 to TRBJ2-5, with 8 positions matching TRBD1. The CDR3 is 16 residues long. Germline assignment: CDR1 MDHEN and CDR2 SYDVKM. V was clipped by 5 bases and J by 5 bases; unmatched bases: 13. DNA for the CDR3: TGTGCCAGCAGTCCGGTTAGACAGGGGAACGAGGAGACCCAGTACTTC. It is translated as CASSPVRQGNEETQYF.

This clonotype came up many times. This sequence joins TRBV5-1 and TRBJ1-2, with 7 bases lining up with TRBD1. Trimming took 0 bases from V and 6 from J; bases not matched to a gene: 2. This CDR3 is 13 amino acids long. Germline loops: CDR1 SGHRS, CDR2 YFSETQ. DNA for the CDR3: TGCGCCAGCAGCTTGGTAGGGGGCGATGGCTACACCTTC. It is translated as CASSLVGGDGYTF.

This clonotype appeared many times. The gene calls are TRBV6-2 or TRBV6-3 and TRBJ1-6; no firm D call. This CDR3 is built from 14 residues. Germline assignment: CDR1 MNHEY and CDR2 SVGEGT. Trimming left V 6 bases short and J 1 base short, with 7 bases between. CDR3 region: CASSERSYNSPLHF. The DNA for the CDR3 is TGTGCCAGCAGCGAGAGGTCCTATAATTCACCCCTCCACTTT.

This clonotype was observed many times. CDR3 coding DNA: TGTGCCAGCAGTTTTGTAGGGGGGGAGCTGTTTTTT. It translates to CASSFVGGELFF. This chain uses TRBV27 with TRBJ2-2, with D unclear. The germline V gene has CDR1 MNHEY and CDR2 SMNVEV (reference sequence). There are 12 residues in the CDR3. Between the trimmed V and J ends, which lost 3 bases and 8 bases, there was a span of 7 bases.

The chain uses TRBV4-1 and TRBJ1-5; no definite D call. Germline V gene lookup returns CDR1 MGHRA and CDR2 YSYEKL. This CDR3 spans 13 amino acids. Trimming took 1 base from V and 4 from J, leaving 5 bases between them. DNA of the CDR3: TGCGCCAGCAGCCAAGCCCTAAATCAGCCCCAGCATTTT. Translation: CASSQALNQPQHF.

This clonotype is labeled hyperexpanded. This rearrangement joins TRBV12-3 or TRBV12-4 to TRBJ2-7, with D perhaps matching TRBD1 (6 bases). Trimming left V 3 bases short and J 2 bases short, with 23 bases between. CDR3 length: 18 amino acids. This CDR3 is CASSFFSDRSPEPYEQYF. The CDR3 DNA reads TGTGCCAGCAGTTTTTTCTCGGACAGATCCCCTGAACCCTACGAGCAGTACTTC.

The table lists this clonotype with many counts. The V and J genes are TRBV28 and TRBJ2-1; 7 nucleotides align to TRBD2. Trimming removed 5 bases from V and 8 bases from J; junction bases left unmatched: 3. Germline CDR1 is MDHEN and CDR2 is SYDVKM. The CDR3 totals 12 residues. CDR3 protein: CASSPGGYEQFF. CDR3 coding DNA: TGTGCCAGCAGTCCCGGGGGGTATGAGCAGTTCTTC.

This clonotype has a count of ten or more. This chain links TRBV11-2 with TRBJ2-7, with 7 nucleotides matching TRBD2. Germline V gene data show CDR1 as SGHAT and CDR2 as FQNNGV. The CDR3 is 18 residues long. Trimming removed 1 base from V and 2 bases from J; junction bases left unmatched: 14. CDR3 sequence (DNA): TGTGCCAGCAGCTTAGTCGCAGGCACGAGAGCGGGGACCTACGAGCAGTACTTC. It specifies CASSLVAGTRAGTYEQYF.

In the case of this clonotype: It is likely a read error, because the conserved phenylalanine at the end of the CDR3 is missing. The chain employs TRBV20-1 and TRBJ1-2; the D is unclear. Germline values: CDR1 DFQATT, CDR2 SNEGSKA (reference sequence). The CDR3 extends over 14 amino acids. The V and J ends lost 3 bases and 2 bases respectively, with 13 bases between them. CDR3 loop: CSASLPRGNYGYTL. The CDR3 nucleotides read TGCAGTGCTAGTTTGCCGAGAGGGAACTATGGCTACACCTTA.

The chain has TRBV29-1 and TRBJ2-2, with D unclear. The length of the CDR3 is 11 residues. The V end lost 8 bases, the J end lost 6 bases, and 10 bases lay between the germline ends. Germline V gene sequence: CDR1 SQVTM, CDR2 ANQGSEA. CDR3: CSILISGELFF. CDR3 nucleotides: TGCAGCATTCTGATCTCCGGGGAGCTGTTTTTT.

This clonotype was found many times. The chain carries TRBV5-1 and TRBJ1-2; D is perhaps TRBD1 (6 bases). CDR1 is SGHRS and CDR2 is YFSETQ in the germline V gene. The CDR3 consists of 14 residues. Trimming removed 5 bases at V and 4 bases at J, with 15 bases between. The CDR3 region is CASRLNRAGYGYTF. In DNA, the CDR3 is TGCGCCAGCAGGCTAAACAGGGCCGGCTATGGCTACACCTTC.

This clonotype was observed a few times. This chain links TRBV10-3 with TRBJ1-2; D is perhaps TRBD1 (5 bases). The CDR3 is made up of 11 amino acids. The germline CDR1 and CDR2 sequences are ENHRY and SYGVKD. V shed 4 bases and J shed 8 bases, with 8 bases lying between them. The CDR3 bases are TGTGCCATCAGTGCAGGGTTGGGCTACACCTTC. It specifies CAISAGLGYTF.

This clonotype was detected many times. The genes are TRBV11-2 and TRBJ2-7, with 11 positions matching TRBD1. Trimming removed 5 bases from V and 3 bases from J; junction bases left unmatched: 9. Germline CDR1 is SGHAT and CDR2 is FQNNGV. The CDR3 consists of 16 residues. As DNA, the CDR3 is TGTGCCAGCAGCCCCCGGGGGGGGACAGGGGGCTACGAGCAGTACTTC. It yields the protein CASSPRGGTGGYEQYF.

There are many counts of this clonotype. The genes are TRBV11-2 and TRBJ2-1; 12 bases agree with TRBD2. The CDR3 runs to 18 residues. After removal of 0 bases from V and 0 bases from J, the junction contained 3 bases not matched to a gene. Looked up from germline, CDR1 is SGHAT and CDR2 is FQNNGV. The CDR3: CASSLELAGGRSYNEQFF. CDR3 sequence (DNA): TGTGCCAGCAGCTTAGAACTAGCGGGGGGCCGCTCCTACAATGAGCAGTTCTTC.